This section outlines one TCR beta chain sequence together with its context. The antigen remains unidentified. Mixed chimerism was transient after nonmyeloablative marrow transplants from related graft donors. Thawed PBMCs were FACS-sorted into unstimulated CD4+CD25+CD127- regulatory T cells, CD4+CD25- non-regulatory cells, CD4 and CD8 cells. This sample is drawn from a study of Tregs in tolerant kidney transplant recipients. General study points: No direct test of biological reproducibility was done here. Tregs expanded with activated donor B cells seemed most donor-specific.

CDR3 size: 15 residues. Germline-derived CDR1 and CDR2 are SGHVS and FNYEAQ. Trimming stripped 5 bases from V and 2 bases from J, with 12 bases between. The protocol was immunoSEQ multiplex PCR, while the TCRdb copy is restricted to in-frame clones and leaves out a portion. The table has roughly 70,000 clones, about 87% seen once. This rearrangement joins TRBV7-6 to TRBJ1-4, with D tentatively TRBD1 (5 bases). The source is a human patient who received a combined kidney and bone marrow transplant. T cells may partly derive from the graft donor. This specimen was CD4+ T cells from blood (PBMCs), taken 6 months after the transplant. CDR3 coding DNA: TGTGCCAGCAGCCGGGGGTGGGCTACTAATGAAAAACTGTTTTTT. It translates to CASSRGWATNEKLFF.